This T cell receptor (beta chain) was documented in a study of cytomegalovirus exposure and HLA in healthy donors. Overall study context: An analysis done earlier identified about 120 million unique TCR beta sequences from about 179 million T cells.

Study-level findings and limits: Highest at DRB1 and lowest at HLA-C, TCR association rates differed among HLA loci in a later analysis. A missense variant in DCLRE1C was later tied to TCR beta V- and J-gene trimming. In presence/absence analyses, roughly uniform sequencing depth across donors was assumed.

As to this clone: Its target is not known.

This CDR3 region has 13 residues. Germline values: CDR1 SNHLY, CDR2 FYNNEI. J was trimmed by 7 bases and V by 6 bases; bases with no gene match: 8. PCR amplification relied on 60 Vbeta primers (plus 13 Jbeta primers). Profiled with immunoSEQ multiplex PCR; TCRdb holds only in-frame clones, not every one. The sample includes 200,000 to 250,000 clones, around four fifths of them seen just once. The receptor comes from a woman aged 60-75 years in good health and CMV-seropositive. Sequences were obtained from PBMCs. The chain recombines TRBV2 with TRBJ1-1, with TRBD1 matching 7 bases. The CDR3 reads CASSVQGYGEAFF. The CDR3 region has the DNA TGTGCCAGCAGCGTACAGGGGTATGGTGAAGCTTTCTTT.